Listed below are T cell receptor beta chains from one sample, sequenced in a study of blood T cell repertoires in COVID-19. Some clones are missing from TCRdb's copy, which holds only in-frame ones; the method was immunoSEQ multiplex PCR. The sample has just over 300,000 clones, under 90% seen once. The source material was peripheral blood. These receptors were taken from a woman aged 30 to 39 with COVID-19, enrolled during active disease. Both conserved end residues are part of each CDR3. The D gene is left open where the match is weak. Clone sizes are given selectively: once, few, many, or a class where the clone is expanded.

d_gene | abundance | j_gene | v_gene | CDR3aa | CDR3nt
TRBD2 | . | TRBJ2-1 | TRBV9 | CASGVSSGGYNEQFF | TGTGCCAGCGGCGTATCAAGCGGGGGGTACAATGAGCAGTTCTTC
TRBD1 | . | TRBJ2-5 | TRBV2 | CAGQATRETQYF | TGTGCCGGACAGGCCACCAGGGAGACCCAGTACTTC
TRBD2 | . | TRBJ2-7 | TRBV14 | CASSRDVAGSYEQYF | TGTGCCAGCAGCCGGGACGTAGCGGGGAGCTACGAGCAGTACTTC
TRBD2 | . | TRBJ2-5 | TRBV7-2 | CASSLGWRGAAETQYF | TGTGCCAGCAGCTTAGGGTGGCGGGGGGCTGCAGAAACCCAGTACTTC
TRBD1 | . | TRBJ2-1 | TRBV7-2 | CASSPDRGSDEQFF | TGTGCCAGCAGCCCGGACAGGGGGAGTGATGAGCAGTTCTTC
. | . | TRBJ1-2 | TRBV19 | CASSSDPRGGYTF | TGTGCCAGTAGTTCCGACCCCAGAGGTGGCTACACCTTC
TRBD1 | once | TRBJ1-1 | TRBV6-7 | CASSYPRTGMNTEAFF | TGTGCCAGCAGTTACCCAAGGACAGGGATGAACACTGAAGCTTTCTTT
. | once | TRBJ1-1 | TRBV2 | CASSEAPVNTEAFF | TGTGCCAGCAGTGAAGCCCCTGTGAACACTGAAGCTTTCTTT
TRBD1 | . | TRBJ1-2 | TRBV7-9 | CASSLGLAGGRGYTF | TGTGCCAGCAGCTTAGGTCTCGCAGGGGGCCGGGGCTACACCTTC
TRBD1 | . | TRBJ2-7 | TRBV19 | CASSISGTGAAEQYF | TGTGCCAGTAGTATCTCCGGGACAGGGGCTGCAGAGCAGTACTTC
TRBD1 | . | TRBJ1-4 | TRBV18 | CASSLWTGNNEKLFF | TGTGCCAGCTCACTCTGGACAGGCAACAATGAAAAACTGTTTTTT
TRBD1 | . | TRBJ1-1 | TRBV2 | CASSPGTGEWTEAFF | TGTGCCAGCAGTCCGGGGACAGGGGAGTGGACTGAAGCTTTCTTT
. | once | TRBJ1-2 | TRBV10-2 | CASGGGRQPYGYTF | TGCGCCAGCGGCGGCGGGAGACAGCCCTATGGCTACACCTTC
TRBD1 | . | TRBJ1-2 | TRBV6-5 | CASSTRQGVDGYTF | TGTGCCAGCAGCACGAGGCAGGGGGTGGATGGCTACACCTTC
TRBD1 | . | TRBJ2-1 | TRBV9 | CASSVEGTGPWNEQFF | TGTGCCAGCAGCGTAGAAGGGACAGGGCCGTGGAATGAGCAGTTCTTC
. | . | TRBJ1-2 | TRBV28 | CASSPVNPTGGYTF | TGTGCCAGCAGCCCGGTTAACCCCACGGGGGGCTACACCTTC
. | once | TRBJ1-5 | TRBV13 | CASSLEGQPQHF | TGTGCCAGCAGCTTGGAGGGTCAGCCCCAGCATTTT
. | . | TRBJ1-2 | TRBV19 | CASSIGVEGYTF | TGTGCCAGTAGTATTGGAGTTGAGGGCTACACCTTC
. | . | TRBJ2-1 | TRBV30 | CAWRDLLAPSSYNEQFF | TGTGCCTGGAGAGATCTCCTAGCGCCGAGCTCCTACAATGAGCAGTTCTTC
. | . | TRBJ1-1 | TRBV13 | CASSPRGGGSTEAFF | TGTGCCAGCAGCCCCCGGGGGGGAGGTAGCACTGAAGCTTTCTTT
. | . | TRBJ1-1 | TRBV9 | CASSVELNTEAFF | TGTGCCAGCAGCGTTGAGTTGAACACTGAAGCTTTCTTT
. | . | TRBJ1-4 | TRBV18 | CASSPTRANEKLFF | TGTGCCAGCTCACCAACCCGGGCTAATGAAAAACTGTTTTTT
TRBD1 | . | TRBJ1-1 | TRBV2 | CASSEDRGWTEAFF | TGTGCCAGCAGTGAGGACAGGGGGTGGACTGAAGCTTTCTTT
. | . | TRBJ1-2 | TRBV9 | CASSAWEGEGYTF | TGTGCCAGCAGCGCTTGGGAGGGGGAGGGCTACACCTTC
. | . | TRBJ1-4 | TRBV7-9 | CASSLERQSNEKLFF | TGTGCCAGCAGCTTAGAACGACAGTCTAATGAAAAACTGTTTTTT
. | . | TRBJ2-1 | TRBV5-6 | CASNPPSPAVGNEQFF | TGTGCCAGCAACCCTCCTAGCCCCGCTGTTGGCAATGAGCAGTTCTTC
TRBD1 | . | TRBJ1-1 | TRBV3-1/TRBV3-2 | CASSSRDRGAFF | TGTGCCAGCAGCAGTCGGGACAGGGGAGCTTTCTTT
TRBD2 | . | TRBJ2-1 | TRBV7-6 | CASSSPPPNGEGNEQFF | TGTGCCAGCAGCTCACCCCCCCCCAACGGGGAGGGAAATGAGCAGTTCTTC
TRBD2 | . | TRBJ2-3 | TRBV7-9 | CASRSPGLRGTDTQYF | TGTGCCAGCAGATCTCCGGGACTGCGGGGGACAGATACGCAGTATTTT
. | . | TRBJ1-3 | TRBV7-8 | CASSLGVSGNTIYF | TGTGCCAGCAGCCTAGGAGTCTCTGGAAACACCATATATTTT
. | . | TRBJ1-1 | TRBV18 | CASRRGQMNTEAFF | TGTGCCAGCCGGAGAGGACAAATGAACACTGAAGCTTTCTTT
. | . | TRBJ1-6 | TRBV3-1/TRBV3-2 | CASSPGGGPPLHF | TGTGCCAGCAGCCCGGGGGGGGGCCCACCCCTCCACTTT
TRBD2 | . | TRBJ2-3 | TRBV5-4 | CASREDTRGADTQYF | TGTGCCAGCAGAGAGGACACGCGGGGGGCAGATACGCAGTATTTT
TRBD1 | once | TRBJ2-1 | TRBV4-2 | CASSQEFTGQSDNEQFF | TGTGCCAGCAGCCAGGAATTCACGGGACAGTCCGACAATGAGCAGTTCTTC
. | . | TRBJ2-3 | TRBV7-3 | CASSPNRRAVDTQYF | TGTGCCAGCAGCCCCAATAGGCGGGCGGTAGATACGCAGTATTTT
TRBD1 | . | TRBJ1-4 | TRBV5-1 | CASSYGQGATNEKLFF | TGCGCCAGCAGCTACGGACAGGGTGCAACTAATGAAAAACTGTTTTTT
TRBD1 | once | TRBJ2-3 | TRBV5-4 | CASSSPDRDGDTQYF | TGTGCCAGCAGCTCCCCGGACAGGGATGGGGATACGCAGTATTTT
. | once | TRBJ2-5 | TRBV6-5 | CASSYGGSGETQYF | TGTGCCAGCAGTTATGGGGGCTCTGGGGAGACCCAGTACTTC
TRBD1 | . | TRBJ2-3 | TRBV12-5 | CASGRTKTGVSTDTQYF | TGTGCTAGTGGCCGAACCAAGACAGGGGTGAGCACAGATACGCAGTATTTT